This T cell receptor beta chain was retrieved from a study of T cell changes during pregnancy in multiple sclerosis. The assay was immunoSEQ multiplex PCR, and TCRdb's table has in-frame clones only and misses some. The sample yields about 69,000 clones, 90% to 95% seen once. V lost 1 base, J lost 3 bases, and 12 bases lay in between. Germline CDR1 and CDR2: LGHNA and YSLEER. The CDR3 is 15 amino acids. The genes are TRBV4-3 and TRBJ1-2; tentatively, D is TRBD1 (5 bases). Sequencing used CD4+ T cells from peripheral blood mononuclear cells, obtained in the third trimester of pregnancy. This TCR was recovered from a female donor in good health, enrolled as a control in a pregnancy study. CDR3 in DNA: TGCGCCAGCAGCCAAGTTCGACAGATAGACTATGGCTACACCTTC. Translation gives CASSQVRQIDYGYTF.